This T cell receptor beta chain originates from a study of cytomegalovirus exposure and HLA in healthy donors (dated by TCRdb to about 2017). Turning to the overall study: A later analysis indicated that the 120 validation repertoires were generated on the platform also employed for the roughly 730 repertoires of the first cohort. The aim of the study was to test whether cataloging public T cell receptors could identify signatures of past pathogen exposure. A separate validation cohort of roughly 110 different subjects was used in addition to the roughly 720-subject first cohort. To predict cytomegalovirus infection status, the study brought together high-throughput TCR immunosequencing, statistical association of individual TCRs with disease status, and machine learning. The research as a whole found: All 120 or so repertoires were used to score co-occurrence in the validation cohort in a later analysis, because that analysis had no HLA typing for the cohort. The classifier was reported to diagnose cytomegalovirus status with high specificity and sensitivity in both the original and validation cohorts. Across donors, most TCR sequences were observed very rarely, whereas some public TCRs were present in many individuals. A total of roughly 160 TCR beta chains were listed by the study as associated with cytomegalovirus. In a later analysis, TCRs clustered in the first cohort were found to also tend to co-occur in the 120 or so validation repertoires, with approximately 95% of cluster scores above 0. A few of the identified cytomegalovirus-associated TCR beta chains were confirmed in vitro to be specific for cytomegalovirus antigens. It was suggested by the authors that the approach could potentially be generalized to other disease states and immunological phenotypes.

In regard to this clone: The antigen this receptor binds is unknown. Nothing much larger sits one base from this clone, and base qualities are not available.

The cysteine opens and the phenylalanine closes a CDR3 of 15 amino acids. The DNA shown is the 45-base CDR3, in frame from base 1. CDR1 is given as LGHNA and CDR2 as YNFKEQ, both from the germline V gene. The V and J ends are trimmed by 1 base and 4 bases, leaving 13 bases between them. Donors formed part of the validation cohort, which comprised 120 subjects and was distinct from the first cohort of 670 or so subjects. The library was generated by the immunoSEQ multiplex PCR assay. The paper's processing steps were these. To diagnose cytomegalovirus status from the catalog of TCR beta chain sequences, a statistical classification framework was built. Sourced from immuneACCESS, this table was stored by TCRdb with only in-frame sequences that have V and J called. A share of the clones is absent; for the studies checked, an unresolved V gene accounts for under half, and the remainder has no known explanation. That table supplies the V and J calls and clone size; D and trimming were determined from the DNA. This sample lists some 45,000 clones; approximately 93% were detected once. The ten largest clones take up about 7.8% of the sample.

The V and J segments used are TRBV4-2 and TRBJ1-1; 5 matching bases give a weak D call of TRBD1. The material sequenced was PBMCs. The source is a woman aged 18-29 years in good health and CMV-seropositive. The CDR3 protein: CASSQVGGTGTEAFF. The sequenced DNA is TGTGCCAGCAGCCAAGTTGGAGGGACGGGCACTGAAGCTTTCTTT.